A selection of T cell receptor beta chains follows, all from one sample in a study of CD8+CD57+ T cells in acquired aplastic anemia. Each CDR3 protein gets one entry after TCRdb re-called the reads with MiXCR. This sample has roughly 120,000 distinct CDR3 sequences, with 55% to 70% found just once. The specimen was sorted CD4+, CD8+, or CD8+CD57+ T cells (not recorded which) from PBMCs. The receptors come from a human donor with aplastic anemia. Each CDR3 is given with its conserved first and last residue. The D gene is left open where the match is weak.

d_call j_call v_call cdr3_aa
- TRBJ1-6 TRBV19 CASSIRGVGSPLHF
- TRBJ2-7 TRBV6-5 CASSYSRGTYEQYF
TRBD1 TRBJ2-5 TRBV6-2/TRBV6-3 CASSYSRGQGVAETQYF
- TRBJ2-2 TRBV20-1 CSATRDATGELFF
TRBD2 TRBJ2-5 TRBV7-9 CASSSWTSGAQETQYF
- TRBJ1-4 TRBV25-1 CASSEYEGRNEKLFF
- TRBJ1-4 TRBV4-1 CASSQAGRTTNEKLFF
- TRBJ2-7 TRBV2 CASSVGGPYEQYF
- TRBJ1-5 TRBV20-1 CSARSLDGPQHF
- TRBJ2-7 TRBV7-3 CASSVGGFSYEQYF